The clone carrying this T cell receptor (beta chain) is medium-sized (0.01 to 0.1%). These data belong to a study of T cell repertoires in aging, cancer and after chemotherapy. A mixed TRB-A/B primer pool amplified rearranged TRB by multiplex touch-down PCR. TCRdb reanalysed the multiplex PCR reads using MiXCR and keeps one entry per CDR3 protein. This sample yields 1,500 to 2,000 distinct CDR3 sequences, of which around 25% are seen a single time; 19% belongs to the top ten. The V end was cut by 5 bases, the J end by 3 bases, with 20 bases between. The CDR3 is 17 amino acids. The germline V gene encodes CDR1 MNHEY and CDR2 SVGEGT. Peripheral blood genomic DNA, not sorted cells or RNA, was the template.

This clonotype was sampled from a human donor with a solid tumor. The V and J genes are TRBV6-2 or TRBV6-3 and TRBJ2-1; D is possibly TRBD1 (6 bases). Sequencing was performed on blood. CDR3 sequence: CASSARPNDRNYNEQFF. The CDR3 coding sequence is TGTGCCAGCAGTGCGCGCCCGAACGACAGGAACTACAATGAGCAGTTCTTC.